A single sample gave rise to the 30 T cell receptor beta chains below, sequenced in a study of blood T cell repertoires in COVID-19. The repertoire was sequenced with immunoSEQ multiplex PCR; TCRdb's copy has only in-frame clones and lacks some. The table shows 100,000 to 150,000 clones, with more than 80% occurring only once. Sequencing was performed on peripheral blood. Receptors originate from a woman in her sixties or seventies with acute or convalescent COVID-19.

This chain uses TRBV4-1 with TRBJ2-3; D uncertain. Germline V CDR1 and CDR2: MGHRA, YSYEKL. The CDR3 is made up of 14 amino acids. Trimming took off 4 bases at V and 4 bases at J, with 12 bases between the two ends. The CDR3 here is CASSPWRKPDTQYF. In DNA form, the CDR3 reads TGCGCCAGCAGCCCTTGGAGAAAGCCAGATACGCAGTATTTT.

The chain employs TRBV7-2 and TRBJ1-2; TRBD1 might be the D (5 bases). The length of the CDR3 is 15 residues. The germline V gene encodes CDR1 SGHTA and CDR2 FQGNSA. V lost 0 bases, J lost 3 bases, and 11 bases lay in between. The CDR3 spells CASSLAPQGDYGYTF. CDR3 in DNA: TGTGCCAGCAGCTTAGCGCCCCAGGGCGACTATGGCTACACCTTC.

Regarding this clone: One junction end does not reproduce the germline sequence, and a read error may be involved. V gene TRBV5-1 combines with J gene TRBJ2-3; TRBD1 aligns across 7 bases. There are 15 residues in the CDR3. CDR1 is SGHRS and CDR2 is YFSETQ in the germline V gene. The chain's CDR3 is CASSVALGGTDTRYF. DNA of the CDR3: TGCGCCAGCAGTGTCGCCCTAGGGGGCACAGATACGCGGTATTTT. Using reference TRBV5-1 and TRBJ2-3 for the parts outside the CDR3, the full variable domain is KAGVTQTPRYLIKTRGQQVTLSCSPISGHRSVSWYQQTPGQGLQFLFEYFSETQRNKGNFPGRFSGRQFSNSRSEMNVSTLELGDSALYLCASSVALGGTDTRYFGPGTRLTVL.

Here the CDR3 reads CASRGKFQGFTEAFF. CDR3 nucleotides: TGTGCCAGCCGAGGGAAATTCCAGGGGTTCACTGAAGCTTTCTTT. The V call is TRBV6-5, the J call TRBJ1-1; a possible D gene is TRBD1 (6 bases). Germline V gene sequence: CDR1 MNHEY, CDR2 SVGAGI. V was clipped by 8 bases and J by 4 bases, with 20 bases between them. This CDR3 region has 15 residues.

This clone has only a few counts. Other nucleotide sequences from this sample produce the same CDR3. The rearrangement joins TRBV20-1 to TRBJ1-4; D remains ambiguous. Germline values: CDR1 DFQATT, CDR2 SNEGSKA (reference sequence). This CDR3 contains 11 residues. The V and J ends lost 2 bases and 6 bases respectively, with 4 bases between them. CDR3 in amino acids: CSARRDEKLFF. For the CDR3, the DNA is TGCAGTGCTAGACGGGATGAAAAACTGTTTTTT.

This clone occurred a few times. The rearrangement uses TRBV6-5 and TRBJ1-2; D uncertain. Looked up from germline, CDR1 is MNHEY and CDR2 is SVGAGI. V was shortened by 5 bases and J by 6 bases, with 13 bases between the two germline ends. This CDR3 spans 13 amino acids. In DNA form, the CDR3 reads TGTGCCAGCAGTCTGACTTCGAGGGATGGCTACACCTTC. Amino acid sequence: CASSLTSRDGYTF.

This chain uses TRBV5-6 with TRBJ2-5; D not certain. There are 13 residues in the CDR3. The V gene's germline CDR1 is SGHDT and CDR2 YYEEEE. Trimming took 2 bases from V and 0 from J, leaving 5 bases between them. The CDR3 protein is CASSFSHQETQYF. CDR3 sequence (DNA): TGTGCCAGCAGCTTCTCTCACCAAGAGACCCAGTACTTC.

The rearrangement joins TRBV27 to TRBJ2-3; D call uncertain. The CDR3 has 14 residues. In germline, CDR1 is MNHEY, CDR2 SMNVEV (reference sequence). V shed 6 bases and J shed 0 bases, with 10 bases lying between them. CDR3 nucleotides: TGTGCCAGCAGGATGAGGTTTAGCACAGATACGCAGTATTTT. This encodes CASRMRFSTDTQYF.

This rearrangement joins TRBV11-2 to TRBJ2-1, with TRBD2 matching 12 bases. Germline assignment: CDR1 SGHAT and CDR2 FQNNGV. The J segment lost 7 bases and the V segment lost 1 base, leaving 5 bases of the junction unmatched. This CDR3 comprises 16 residues. CDR3 region: CASSLVLAGGRNEQFF. The CDR3 DNA reads TGTGCCAGCAGCTTAGTACTAGCGGGGGGCAGAAATGAGCAGTTCTTC.

This clone was seen a handful of times. The genes are TRBV18 and TRBJ1-1; 7 nucleotides align to TRBD1. V lost 6 bases and J lost 10; bases outside the gene matches: 11. The CDR3 is 13 amino acids. Germline V gene lookup returns CDR1 KGHSH and CDR2 LQKENI. The CDR3 loop is CASSEDRAGRAFF. The CDR3 DNA sequence: TGTGCCAGCTCTGAAGACAGGGCGGGGCGAGCTTTCTTT.

The V call is TRBV25-1, the J call TRBJ2-1; tentative D call: TRBD1 (5 bases). Trimming cost V 4 bases and J 8 bases, with 9 bases left between them. The CDR3 loop spans 12 amino acids. Looked up from germline, CDR1 is MGHDK and CDR2 is SYGVNS. The CDR3 is CASSALGDEQFF. Here the CDR3 DNA reads TGTGCCAGCAGTGCCTTAGGGGATGAGCAGTTCTTC. Together with reference TRBV25-1 and TRBJ2-1, the CDR3 gives the full variable domain: EADIYQTPRYLVIGTGKKITLECSQTMGHDKMYWYQQDPGMELHLIHYSYGVNSTEKGDLSSESTVSRIRTEHFPLTLESARPSHTSQYLCASSALGDEQFFGPGTRLTVL.

This clone was counted a single time. This rearrangement joins TRBV19 to TRBJ2-2, with a possible D match to TRBD2 (6 bases). The CDR3 sequence is 14 residues long. CDR1 is LNHDA, CDR2 SQIVND, per germline (reference sequence). V was shortened by 7 bases and J by 4 bases, with 13 bases between the two germline ends. CDR3 coding DNA: TGTGCCAGTATAAAAAGGGGAGGCACCGGGGAGCTGTTTTTT. Its translation: CASIKRGGTGELFF.

V usage is TRBV19 and J usage is TRBJ1-1; weak D call: TRBD1 (5 bases). Per germline, CDR1 LNHDA and CDR2 SQIVND (reference sequence). CDR3 size: 15 residues. The ends were cut back, 5 bases at V and 0 bases at J, with 13 bases in the middle. The CDR3 bases are TGTGCCAGTAGTTGGCAGGGCCTGATGAACACTGAAGCTTTCTTT. This translates into CASSWQGLMNTEAFF.

This chain uses TRBV13 with TRBJ2-5; 11 nucleotides align to TRBD2. In germline, CDR1 is PRHDT, CDR2 FYEKMQ (reference sequence). V lost 2 bases to trimming and J lost 2 bases; unmatched junction nucleotides: 1. This CDR3 comprises 15 residues. The CDR3 nucleotides read TGTGCCAGCAGCTTAAGACTAGCGGGGCAAGAGACCCAGTACTTC. This gives the protein CASSLRLAGQETQYF.

V is TRBV19 and J is TRBJ2-2, with D hard to call. The V gene lost 7 bases and the J gene lost 5 bases, with 8 bases spanning the gap. This CDR3 is 12 amino acids long. CDR1 is LNHDA and CDR2 is SQIVND in the germline V gene (reference sequence). In DNA, the CDR3 is TGTGCCAGTACCCCTACGACCGGGGAGCTGTTTTTT. Translation gives CASTPTTGELFF.

This chain links TRBV9 with TRBJ1-1; unclear D gene. V was shortened by 0 bases and J by 1 base, with 4 bases between the two germline ends. CDR1 SGDLS and CDR2 YYNGEE come from the germline V gene. The CDR3 runs to 13 residues. CDR3 sequence: CASSVAQNTEAFF. The DNA for the CDR3 is TGTGCCAGCAGCGTAGCACAGAACACTGAAGCTTTCTTT. Based on the CDR3 plus reference TRBV9 and TRBJ1-1, the full variable domain is DSGVTQTPKHLITATGQRVTLRCSPRSGDLSVYWYQQSLDQGLQFLIQYYNGEERAKGNILERFSAQQFPDLHSELNLSSLELGDSALYFCASSVAQNTEAFFGQGTRLTVV.

The gene calls are TRBV3-1 (or the pseudogene TRBV3-2) and TRBJ1-4; D unresolved. Per the germline V gene, CDR1 is LGHDT and CDR2 is YNNKEL (reference sequence). This CDR3 is 13 amino acids long. V lost 2 bases and J 11 bases, leaving 12 bases between the germline ends. CDR3 sequence (DNA): TGTGCCAGCAGCCAATCTAACGCCGGGAAACTGTTTTTT. This sequence encodes CASSQSNAGKLFF.

The V gene is TRBV29-1, the J gene TRBJ1-2; 7 nucleotides match TRBD1. V gave up 3 bases and J gave up 8 bases; unmatched junction bases: 6. CDR1 SQVTM and CDR2 ANQGSEA come from the germline V gene. The CDR3 has 12 amino acids. CDR3 sequence: CSVDPTGSGYTF. The CDR3 nucleotides are TGCAGCGTTGACCCGACAGGGTCCGGCTACACCTTC.

The chain couples TRBV6-4 to TRBJ2-2; TRBD2 matches 13 bases. CDR1 and CDR2 (germline): MRHNA, SNTAGT. The CDR3 covers 18 residues. Germline trimming cut 6 bases from V and 0 bases from J; bases unmatched to any gene: 7. The CDR3 region has the DNA TGTGCCAGCAGCCGACTAGCGGGGGGTTCCGCGAACACCGGGGAGCTGTTTTTT. It is translated as CASSRLAGGSANTGELFF.

This chain links TRBV7-3 with TRBJ2-6; 9 nucleotides align to TRBD1. CDR1 is SGHTA and CDR2 is FQGTGA in the germline V gene. V dropped 5 bases and J dropped 3; count of bases not matched to a gene: 5. The CDR3 contains 16 residues. The CDR3 DNA sequence: TGTGCCAGCAGCCTCACAGGGGGCAGTGGGGCCAACGTCCTGACTTTC. Protein sequence: CASSLTGGSGANVLTF.

The rearrangement joins TRBV4-1 to TRBJ2-3; 7 bases are a match to TRBD2. This CDR3 is 13 amino acids long. Germline V gives CDR1 MGHRA, CDR2 YSYEKL. J was trimmed by 14 bases and V by 4 bases; bases with no gene match: 12. DNA of the CDR3: TGCGCCAGCAGCCCCCTCGGGAGGCCCCAACCGTATTTT. Its protein is CASSPLGRPQPYF.

J is TRBJ2-2 and V is TRBV5-4; 10 bases map to TRBD1. The CDR3 is made up of 16 amino acids. V dropped 4 bases and J dropped 6; count of bases not matched to a gene: 9. Germline V gene sequence: CDR1 SGHNT, CDR2 YYREEE (reference sequence). The DNA for the CDR3 is TGTGCCAGCAGCACCGGACAGGGGGTTGTTGCCGGGGAGCTGTTTTTT. This translates into CASSTGQGVVAGELFF.

This rearrangement joins TRBV29-1 to TRBJ2-5; D is uncertain. Between the trimmed V and J ends, which lost 3 bases and 5 bases, there was a span of 10 bases. The CDR3 runs to 12 residues. Germline values: CDR1 SQVTM, CDR2 ANQGSEA. The CDR3 sequence: CSVDSPGETQYF. The CDR3 coding sequence is TGCAGCGTTGATTCCCCGGGTGAGACCCAGTACTTC.

V gene TRBV19 combines with J gene TRBJ2-2; 7 bases fit TRBD1. CDR3 length: 13 amino acids. Germline values: CDR1 LNHDA, CDR2 SQIVND (reference sequence). Trimming at V came to 4 bases and at J to 8 bases, leaving 4 bases not matched to a gene. CDR3: CASSTPGQGELFF. The DNA of the CDR3 is TGTGCCAGTAGTACGCCGGGACAGGGGGAGCTGTTTTTT.

This rearrangement joins TRBV3-1 (or the pseudogene TRBV3-2) to TRBJ1-1; D gene ambiguous. The V and J ends lost 4 bases and 8 bases respectively, with 20 bases between them. The V gene's germline CDR1 is LGHDT and CDR2 YNNKEL (reference sequence). The CDR3 contains 15 residues. The DNA for the CDR3 is TGTGCCAGCAGCCCCCTGGGCCAGCCGGGGAAGGAAGCTTTCTTT. It is translated as CASSPLGQPGKEAFF.

Only a few counts were recorded for this clone. The chain joins TRBV27 to TRBJ1-1; TRBD1 matches 7 bases. CDR3 length: 16 amino acids. Germline V gene data show CDR1 as MNHEY and CDR2 as SMNVEV (reference sequence). V gave up 8 bases and J gave up 1 base; unmatched junction bases: 13. The chain's CDR3 is CASRPGGLKGNTEAFF. As DNA, the CDR3 is TGTGCCAGCCGACCAGGGGGGTTAAAGGGGAACACTGAAGCTTTCTTT.

The J gene is TRBJ2-5, the V gene TRBV7-6; TRBD2 is a possible D gene (7 bases). The length of the CDR3 is 13 residues. Germline loops: CDR1 SGHVS, CDR2 FNYEAQ. V lost 6 bases, J lost 4 bases, and 12 bases lay in between. DNA of the CDR3: TGTGCCAGCAGTTTTAGGGGGGGAGAGACCCAGTACTTC. It codes for CASSFRGGETQYF.

V gene TRBV29-1 combines with J gene TRBJ2-2; 9 positions match TRBD1. The V and J ends lost 5 bases and 1 base, in that order; junction bases with no gene match: 2. Germline assignment: CDR1 SQVTM and CDR2 ANQGSEA. CDR3 length: 14 amino acids. CDR3 in amino acids: CSVRGQGNTGELFF. CDR3 coding DNA: TGCAGCGTTCGGGGACAGGGGAACACCGGGGAGCTGTTTTTT.

V gene TRBV6-5 combines with J gene TRBJ2-1; a possible D gene is TRBD1 (5 bases). V was trimmed by 6 bases and J by 12 bases, leaving 12 bases between them. The germline V gene has CDR1 MNHEY and CDR2 SVGAGI. CDR3 size: 11 residues. This chain's CDR3 is CASSLQAGQFF. The CDR3 coding sequence is TGTGCCAGCAGCCTACAGGCAGGGCAGTTCTTC.

The V call is TRBV19, the J call TRBJ2-1; 13 bases agree with TRBD2. Germline CDR1 and CDR2: LNHDA and SQIVND (reference sequence). After removal of 2 bases from V and 9 bases from J, the junction contained 4 bases not matched to a gene. There are 15 residues in the CDR3. CDR3 region: CASSITSGGAGEQFF. CDR3 sequence (DNA): TGTGCCAGTAGTATAACTAGCGGGGGGGCAGGTGAGCAGTTCTTC.